Below are 16 T cell receptor beta chains sequenced from a single sample in a study of blood T cells in healthy people across ages. It was with a sample-barcoded 5' primer and a J-beta primer mix that a second PCR of roughly 7 to 12 cycles was run. Each CDR3 protein gets one entry after TCRdb re-called the 5' RACE reads with MiXCR. Of approximately 1,000,000 distinct CDR3 sequences in the sample, under 55% are singletons; the top ten hold 18%. Material: blood. The receptors were sampled from a woman aged 55-75 years in good health.

The rearrangement joins TRBV9 to TRBJ1-1; D unclear. This CDR3 comprises 16 residues. V lost 4 bases and J lost 0, with 16 bases in between. CDR1 is SGDLS and CDR2 is YYNGEE in the germline V gene. The CDR3, as DNA: TGTGCCAGCAGCCCTCCCCCAAAGGCGCTGAACACTGAAGCTTTCTTT. Protein product: CASSPPPKALNTEAFF.

The rearrangement uses TRBV20-1 and TRBJ1-5, with D hard to call. The germline V and J ends were trimmed by 0 bases and 4 bases, with 4 bases remaining between them. Germline-derived CDR1 and CDR2 are DFQATT and SNEGSKA (reference sequence). This CDR3 is built from 12 residues. The CDR3 DNA follows: TGCAGTGCTAGAGAGCCTAATCAGCCCCAGCATTTT. Protein: CSAREPNQPQHF.

About this clonotype: Since a much larger clone is just one base distant, this may be a read error. CDR3: CSARDVMRSHEQYF. The CDR3, as DNA: TGCAGTGCTAGAGATGTAATGCGGTCCCACGAGCAGTACTTC. The chain combines TRBV20-1 with TRBJ2-7; D call uncertain. Germline CDR1 is DFQATT and CDR2 is SNEGSKA (reference sequence). V was trimmed by 0 bases and J by 5 bases, leaving 14 bases between them. The CDR3 length is 14 residues.

V usage is TRBV27 and J usage is TRBJ2-7; 9 bases are shared with TRBD1. The J call may be wrong; the DNA end is better matched by TRBJ2-5. Germline CDR1 reads MNHEY; CDR2 reads SMNVEV (reference sequence). The CDR3 extends over 15 amino acids. In DNA, the CDR3 is TGTGCCAGCAGTTTAGGGACAGGGAACCAAGAGACCCAGTACTTC. It yields the protein CASSLGTGNQETQYF.

The rearrangement joins TRBV20-1 to TRBJ2-3; possible D gene TRBD1, 6 bases. Germline CDR1 reads DFQATT; CDR2 reads SNEGSKA (reference sequence). This CDR3 region has 14 residues. CDR3 nucleotides: TGCAGCGCTTGGCGGCCAGGGGGCACAGATACGCAGTATTTT. This gives the protein CSAWRPGGTDTQYF.

This clonotype was found a few times. The chain carries TRBV6-6 and TRBJ2-3; 9 bases agree with TRBD2. CDR1 MNHNY and CDR2 SVGAGI come from the germline V gene (reference sequence). This CDR3 is 16 amino acids long. V shed 7 bases and J 2 bases; nucleotides not matched to a gene: 10. The CDR3 coding sequence is TGTGCCAGCACCCCGGCTAGCGGGGCTACCACAGATACGCAGTATTTT. Its protein is CASTPASGATTDTQYF.

This clonotype was counted only a few times. V gene TRBV4-1 combines with J gene TRBJ2-3, with D uncertain. The CDR3 is 15 residues long. The germline V gene encodes CDR1 MGHRA and CDR2 YSYEKL. The ends were cut back, 6 bases at V and 1 base at J, with 14 bases in the middle. The CDR3 region has the DNA TGCGCCAGCAGTTCCGGCGGCTGGGGCACAGATACGCAGTATTTT. Translated: CASSSGGWGTDTQYF.

This chain connects TRBV2 to TRBJ2-7, with D perhaps TRBD1 (6 bases). The V end lost 7 bases, the J end lost 10 bases, and 29 bases lay between the germline ends. The CDR3 contains 16 residues. From germline, CDR1 is SNHLY and CDR2 FYNNEI. CDR3 DNA: TGTGCCAGCAAAGGGAGAGTAGGGGGAGAGGAGGTCATTCAGTACGTC. It codes for CASKGRVGGEEVIQYV.

This chain uses TRBV9 with TRBJ2-3; D unresolved. The CDR3 runs 12 residues. Trimming pared 0 bases from V and 6 bases from J, leaving 5 bases between. Germline CDR1 SGDLS, CDR2 YYNGEE. The CDR3 sequence: CASSVEDDTQYF. The CDR3 nucleotides are TGTGCCAGCAGCGTAGAGGATGATACGCAGTATTTT.

The rearrangement links TRBV24-1 to TRBJ2-3; 10 bases are a match to TRBD2. After removal of 5 bases from V and 5 bases from J, the junction contained 6 bases not matched to a gene. The germline V gene has CDR1 KGHDR and CDR2 SFDVKD. The CDR3 covers 15 residues. CDR3 region: CATSASGSGKDTQYF. In DNA form, the CDR3 reads TGTGCCACCAGTGCTAGCGGGAGCGGTAAAGATACGCAGTATTTT.

The rearrangement joins TRBV12-5 to TRBJ2-1; D is possibly TRBD1 (5 bases). The V gene's germline CDR1 is LGHNT and CDR2 FRNRAP. The germline V and J ends were trimmed by 0 bases and 15 bases, with 12 bases remaining between them. The CDR3 runs to 12 residues. The DNA of the CDR3 is TGTGCTAGTGGTTTGGTCCAGGGTCATCTGTTCTTC. Its protein product is CASGLVQGHLFF.

The V call is TRBV28, the J call TRBJ2-1; D is perhaps TRBD1 (6 bases). Germline V gene data show CDR1 as MDHEN and CDR2 as SYDVKM. The CDR3 sequence is 15 residues long. Trimming shortened V by 6 bases and J by 2 bases, and 14 bases separated the two germline ends. This CDR3 is CASRQGLGPYNEQFF. In DNA, the CDR3 is TGTGCCAGCAGACAGGGTTTGGGCCCCTACAATGAGCAGTTCTTC.

The J gene is TRBJ2-7, the V gene TRBV11-2, with TRBD1 identical over 11 bases. The germline CDR1 and CDR2 sequences are SGHAT and FQNNGV. CDR3 length: 17 amino acids. The V segment lost 0 bases and the J segment 4 bases; nucleotides outside the gene matches: 8. CDR3 sequence reads: CASSLDSGTGGRYEQYF. CDR3 sequence (DNA): TGTGCCAGCAGCTTAGATTCTGGGACAGGGGGTAGGTACGAGCAGTACTTC.

The genes are TRBV5-1 and TRBJ1-6; D possibly corresponds to TRBD1 (6 bases). The CDR3 totals 15 residues. Trimming shortened V by 0 bases and J by 7 bases, and 11 bases separated the two germline ends. Germline loops: CDR1 SGHRS, CDR2 YFSETQ. The CDR3 protein is CASSLAGASNSPLHF. The CDR3 DNA reads TGCGCCAGCAGCTTGGCAGGGGCGTCCAATTCACCCCTCCACTTT.

This chain connects TRBV7-2 to TRBJ2-7; tentative D call: TRBD2 (6 bases). The CDR3 extends over 13 amino acids. Trimming took off 5 bases at V and 3 bases at J, with 11 bases between the two ends. Germline loops: CDR1 SGHTA, CDR2 FQGNSA. CDR3 loop: CASSPRGYYEQYF. The CDR3 DNA reads TGTGCCAGCAGCCCGCGGGGTTACTACGAGCAGTACTTC.

The V call is TRBV5-6, the J call TRBJ2-3; 7 bases align to TRBD2. The CDR3 sequence is 13 residues long. J was trimmed by 3 bases and V by 4 bases; bases with no gene match: 2. The germline CDR1 and CDR2 sequences are SGHDT and YYEEEE. The CDR3 DNA reads TGTGCCAGCAGCAAACTAGCGACAGATACGCAGTATTTT. This encodes CASSKLATDTQYF.